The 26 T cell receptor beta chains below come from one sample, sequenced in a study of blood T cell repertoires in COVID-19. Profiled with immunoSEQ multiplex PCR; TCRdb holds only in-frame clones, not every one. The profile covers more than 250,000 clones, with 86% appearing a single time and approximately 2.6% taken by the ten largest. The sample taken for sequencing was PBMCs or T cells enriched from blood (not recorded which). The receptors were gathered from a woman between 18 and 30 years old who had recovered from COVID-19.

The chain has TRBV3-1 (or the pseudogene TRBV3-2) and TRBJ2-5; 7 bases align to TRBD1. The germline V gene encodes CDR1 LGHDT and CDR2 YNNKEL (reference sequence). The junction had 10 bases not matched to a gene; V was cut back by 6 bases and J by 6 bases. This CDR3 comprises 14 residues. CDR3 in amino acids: CASRDRTGWKTQYF. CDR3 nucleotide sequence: TGTGCCAGCAGAGATAGGACAGGCTGGAAGACCCAGTACTTC.

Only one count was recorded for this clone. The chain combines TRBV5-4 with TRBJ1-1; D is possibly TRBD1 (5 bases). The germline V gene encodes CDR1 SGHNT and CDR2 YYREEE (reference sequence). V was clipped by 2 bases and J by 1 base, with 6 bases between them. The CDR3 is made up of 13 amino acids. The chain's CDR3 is CASSFGQNTEAFF. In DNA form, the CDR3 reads TGTGCCAGCAGCTTCGGACAGAACACTGAAGCTTTCTTT.

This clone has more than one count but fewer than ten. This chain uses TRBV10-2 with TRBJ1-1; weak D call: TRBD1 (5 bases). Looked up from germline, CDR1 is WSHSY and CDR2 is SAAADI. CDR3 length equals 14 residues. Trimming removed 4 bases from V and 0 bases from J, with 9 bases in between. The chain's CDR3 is CASSGGSLNTEAFF. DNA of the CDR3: TGCGCCAGCAGTGGGGGCAGTCTGAACACTGAAGCTTTCTTT.

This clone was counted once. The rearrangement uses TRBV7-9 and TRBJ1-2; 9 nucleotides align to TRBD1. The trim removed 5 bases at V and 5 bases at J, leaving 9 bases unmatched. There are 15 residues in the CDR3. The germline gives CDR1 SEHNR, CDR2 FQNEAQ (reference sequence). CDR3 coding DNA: TGTGCCAGCAGCCCCCCGGACAGGGGAGATTATGGCTACACCTTC. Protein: CASSPPDRGDYGYTF.

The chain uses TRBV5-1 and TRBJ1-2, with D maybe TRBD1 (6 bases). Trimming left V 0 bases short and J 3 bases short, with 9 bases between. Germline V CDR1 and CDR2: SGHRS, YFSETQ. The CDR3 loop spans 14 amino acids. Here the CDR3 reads CASSLDQGHYGYTF. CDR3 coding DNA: TGCGCCAGCAGCTTGGATCAGGGGCACTATGGCTACACCTTC. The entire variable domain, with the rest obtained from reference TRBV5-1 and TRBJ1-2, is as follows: KAGVTQTPRYLIKTRGQQVTLSCSPISGHRSVSWYQQTPGQGLQFLFEYFSETQRNKGNFPGRFSGRQFSNSRSEMNVSTLELGDSALYLCASSLDQGHYGYTFGSGTRLTVV.

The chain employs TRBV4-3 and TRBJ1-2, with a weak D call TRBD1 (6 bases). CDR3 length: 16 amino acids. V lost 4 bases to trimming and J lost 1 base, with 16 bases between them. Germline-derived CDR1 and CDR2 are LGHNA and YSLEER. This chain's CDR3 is CASSRSSRTVNYGYTF. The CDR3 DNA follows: TGCGCCAGCAGCCGTAGTAGTCGGACAGTTAACTATGGCTACACCTTC.

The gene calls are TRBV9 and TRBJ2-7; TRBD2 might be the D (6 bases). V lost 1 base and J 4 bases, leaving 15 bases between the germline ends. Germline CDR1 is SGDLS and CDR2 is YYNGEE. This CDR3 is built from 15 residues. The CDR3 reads CASSVHGGDLYEQYF. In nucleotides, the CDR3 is TGTGCCAGCAGCGTACATGGCGGGGACCTTTACGAGCAGTACTTC.

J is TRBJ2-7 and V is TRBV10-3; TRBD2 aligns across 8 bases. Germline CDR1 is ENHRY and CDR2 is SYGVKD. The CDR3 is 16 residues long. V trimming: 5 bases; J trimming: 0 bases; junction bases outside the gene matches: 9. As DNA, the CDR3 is TGTGCCATCAGTCCCTTTAGCGGGAACCACTCCTACGAGCAGTACTTC. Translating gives CAISPFSGNHSYEQYF.

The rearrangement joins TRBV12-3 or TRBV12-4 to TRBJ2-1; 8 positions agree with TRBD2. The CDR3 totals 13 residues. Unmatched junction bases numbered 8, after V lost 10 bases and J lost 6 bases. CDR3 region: CATTLRGGNEQFF. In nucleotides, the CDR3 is TGTGCCACCACATTACGGGGGGGCAATGAGCAGTTCTTC.

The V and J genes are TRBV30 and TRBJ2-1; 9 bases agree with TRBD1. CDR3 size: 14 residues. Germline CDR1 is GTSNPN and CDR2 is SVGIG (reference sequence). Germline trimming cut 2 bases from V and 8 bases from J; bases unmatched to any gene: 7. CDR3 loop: CAWSPGTGKDEQFF. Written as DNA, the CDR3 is TGTGCCTGGAGTCCCGGGACAGGGAAAGATGAGCAGTTCTTC.

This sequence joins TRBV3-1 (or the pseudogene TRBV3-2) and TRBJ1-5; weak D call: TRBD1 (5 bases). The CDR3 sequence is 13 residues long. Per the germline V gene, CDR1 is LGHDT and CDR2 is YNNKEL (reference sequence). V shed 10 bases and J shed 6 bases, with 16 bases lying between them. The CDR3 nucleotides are TGTGCCACCTCGGGAGGGGACGGTCAGCCCCAGCATTTT. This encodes CATSGGDGQPQHF.

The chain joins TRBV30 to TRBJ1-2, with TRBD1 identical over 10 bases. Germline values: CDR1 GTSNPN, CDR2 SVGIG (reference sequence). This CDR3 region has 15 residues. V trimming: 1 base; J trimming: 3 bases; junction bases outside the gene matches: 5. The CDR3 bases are TGTGCCTGGAGTGCGACAGGGGGCGACTACTATGGCTACACCTTC. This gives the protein CAWSATGGDYYGYTF.

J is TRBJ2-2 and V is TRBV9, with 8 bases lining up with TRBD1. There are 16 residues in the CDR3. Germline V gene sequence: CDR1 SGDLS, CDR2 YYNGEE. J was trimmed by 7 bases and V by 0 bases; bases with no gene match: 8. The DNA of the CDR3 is TGTGCCAGCAGCGTAGGCCCAGGGGGCGCCGGCGGGGAGCTGTTTTTT. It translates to CASSVGPGGAGGELFF.

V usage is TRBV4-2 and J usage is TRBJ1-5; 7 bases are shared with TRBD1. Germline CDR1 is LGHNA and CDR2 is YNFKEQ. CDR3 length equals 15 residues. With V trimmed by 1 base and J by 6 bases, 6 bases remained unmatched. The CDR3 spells CASSQGQGHIQPQHF. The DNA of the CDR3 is TGTGCCAGCAGCCAAGGACAGGGACATATTCAGCCCCAGCATTTT.

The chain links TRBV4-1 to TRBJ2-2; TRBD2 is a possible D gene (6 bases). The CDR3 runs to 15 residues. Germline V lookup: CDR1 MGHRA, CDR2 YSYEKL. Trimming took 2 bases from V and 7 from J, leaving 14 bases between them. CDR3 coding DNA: TGCGCCAGCAGCCAAATATCGGGAGTGTACGGGGAGCTGTTTTTT. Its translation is CASSQISGVYGELFF.

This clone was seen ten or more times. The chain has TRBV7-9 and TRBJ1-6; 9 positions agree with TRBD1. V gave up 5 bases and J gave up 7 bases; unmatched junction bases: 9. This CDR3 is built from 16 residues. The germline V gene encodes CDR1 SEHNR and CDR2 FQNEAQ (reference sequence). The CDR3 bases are TGTGCCAGCAGCAACAGGGGCGGACAGGGGAATTCACCCCTCCACTTT. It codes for CASSNRGGQGNSPLHF.

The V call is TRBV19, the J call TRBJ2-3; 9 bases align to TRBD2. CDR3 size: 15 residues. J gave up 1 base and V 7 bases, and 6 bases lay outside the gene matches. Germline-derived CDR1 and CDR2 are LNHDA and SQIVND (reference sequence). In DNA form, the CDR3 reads TGTGCCAGTAAAGAAGTAGCGGGGGGCACAGATACGCAGTATTTT. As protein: CASKEVAGGTDTQYF.

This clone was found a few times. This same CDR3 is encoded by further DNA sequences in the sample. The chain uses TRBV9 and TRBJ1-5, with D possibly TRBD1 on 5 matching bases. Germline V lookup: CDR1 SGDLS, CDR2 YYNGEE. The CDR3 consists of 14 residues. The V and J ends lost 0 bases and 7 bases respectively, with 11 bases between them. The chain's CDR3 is CASSVGSGDQPQHF. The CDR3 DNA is TGTGCCAGCAGCGTAGGAAGCGGGGACCAGCCCCAGCATTTT.

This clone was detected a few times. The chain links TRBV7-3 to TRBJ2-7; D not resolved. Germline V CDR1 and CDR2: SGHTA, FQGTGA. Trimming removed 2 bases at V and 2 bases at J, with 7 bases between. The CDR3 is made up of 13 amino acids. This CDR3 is CASSLGVPYEQYF. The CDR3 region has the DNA TGTGCCAGCAGCTTAGGAGTCCCCTACGAGCAGTACTTC.

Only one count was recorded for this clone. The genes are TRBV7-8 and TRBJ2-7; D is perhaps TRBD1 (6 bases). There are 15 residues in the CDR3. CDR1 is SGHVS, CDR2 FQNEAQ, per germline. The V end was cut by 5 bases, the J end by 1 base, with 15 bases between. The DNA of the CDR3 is TGTGCCAGCAGCCAGTGGTGGGGGCCGTCCTACGAGCAGTACTTC. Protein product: CASSQWWGPSYEQYF. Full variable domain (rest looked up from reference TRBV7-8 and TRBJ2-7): GAGVSQSPRYKVAKRGQDVALRCDPISGHVSLFWYQQALGQGPEFLTYFQNEAQLDKSGLPSDRFFAERPEGSVSTLKIQRTQQEDSAVYLCASSQWWGPSYEQYFGPGTRLTVT.

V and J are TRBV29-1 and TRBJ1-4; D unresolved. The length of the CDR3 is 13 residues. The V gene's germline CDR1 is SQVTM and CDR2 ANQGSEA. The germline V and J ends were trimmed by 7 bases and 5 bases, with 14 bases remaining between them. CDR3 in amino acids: CSAAGWENEKLFF. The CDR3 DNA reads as TGCAGCGCTGCGGGGTGGGAAAATGAAAAACTGTTTTTT. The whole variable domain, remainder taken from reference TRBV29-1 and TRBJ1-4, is SAVISQKPSRDICQRGTSLTIQCQVDSQVTMMFWYRQQPGQSLTLIATANQGSEATYESGFVIDKFPISRPNLTFSTLTVSNMSPEDSSIYLCSAAGWENEKLFFGSGTQLSVL.

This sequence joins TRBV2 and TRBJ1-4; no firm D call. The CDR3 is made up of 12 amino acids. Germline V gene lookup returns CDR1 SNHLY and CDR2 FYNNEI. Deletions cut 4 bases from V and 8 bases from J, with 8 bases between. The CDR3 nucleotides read TGTGCCAGCAGTGGACCGGGGGAAAAACTGTTTTTT. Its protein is CASSGPGEKLFF. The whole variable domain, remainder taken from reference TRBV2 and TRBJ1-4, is EPEVTQTPSHQVTQMGQEVILRCVPISNHLYFYWYRQILGQKVEFLVSFYNNEISEKSEIFDDQFSVERPDGSNFTLKIRSTKLEDSAMYFCASSGPGEKLFFGSGTQLSVL.

The CDR3 bases are TGTGCCAGCAGCTTAGCTGGGCGGGGCACCTACGAGCAGTACTTC. Amino acids: CASSLAGRGTYEQYF. The chain carries TRBV11-3 and TRBJ2-7, with a possible D match to TRBD2 (6 bases). V was clipped by 1 base and J by 2 bases, with 12 bases between them. Looked up from germline, CDR1 is SGHNT and CDR2 is YENEEA. The CDR3 runs 15 residues.

CDR3 region: CASSSDRGNRRDQPQHF. CDR3 nucleotides: TGTGCCAGCAGTTCTGACAGGGGGAACCGCCGGGATCAGCCCCAGCATTTT. The chain carries TRBV27 and TRBJ1-5; 9 positions match TRBD1. J gave up 5 bases and V 4 bases, and 12 bases lay outside the gene matches. CDR1 is MNHEY and CDR2 is SMNVEV in the germline V gene (reference sequence). The CDR3 has 17 residues.

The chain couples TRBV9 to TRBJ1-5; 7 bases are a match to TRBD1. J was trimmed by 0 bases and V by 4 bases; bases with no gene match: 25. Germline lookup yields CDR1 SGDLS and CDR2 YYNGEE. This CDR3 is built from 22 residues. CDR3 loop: CASSTHRGRAPFASCSNQPQHF. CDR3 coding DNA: TGTGCCAGCAGCACCCACAGGGGCAGGGCCCCCTTTGCCTCGTGTAGCAATCAGCCCCAGCATTTT.

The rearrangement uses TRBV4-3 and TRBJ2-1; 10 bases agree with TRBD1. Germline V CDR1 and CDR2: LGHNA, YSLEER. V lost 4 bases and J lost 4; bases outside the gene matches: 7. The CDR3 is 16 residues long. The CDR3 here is CASSPYRDRGYNEQFF. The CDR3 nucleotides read TGCGCCAGCAGCCCTTACCGGGACAGGGGATACAATGAGCAGTTCTTC.